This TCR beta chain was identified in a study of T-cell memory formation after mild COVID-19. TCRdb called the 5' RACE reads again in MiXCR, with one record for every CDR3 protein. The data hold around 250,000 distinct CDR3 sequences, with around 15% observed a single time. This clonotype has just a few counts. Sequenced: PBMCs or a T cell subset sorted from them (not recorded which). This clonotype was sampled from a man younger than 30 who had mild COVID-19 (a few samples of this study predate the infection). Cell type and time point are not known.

DNA for the CDR3: TGTGCCAGCAGCCAAAGGCGGGAAAATACGCAGTATTTT. This translates into CASSQRRENTQYF. The chain employs TRBV7-2 and TRBJ2-3, with D tentatively TRBD2 (6 bases). Between the trimmed V and J ends, which lost 5 bases and 7 bases, there was a span of 13 bases. The V gene's germline CDR1 is SGHTA and CDR2 FQGNSA. The CDR3 has 13 amino acids.